This T cell receptor (beta chain) was found in a study of cytomegalovirus exposure and HLA in healthy donors. Trimming removed 2 bases from V and 0 bases from J, with 8 bases in between. The germline gives CDR1 MNHNY, CDR2 SVGAGI (reference sequence). The CDR3 consists of 15 residues. PCR involved 60 Vbeta and 13 Jbeta primers. The protocol was immunoSEQ multiplex PCR, while the TCRdb copy is restricted to in-frame clones and leaves out a portion. The sample table includes 25,000 to 40,000 clones. Sequenced material: PBMCs. The chain joins TRBV6-6 to TRBJ1-5, with D hard to call. The sequence was collected from a woman aged 40 to 55 in good health and CMV-seropositive. The CDR3 region is CASSYGTNSNQPQHF. CDR3 bases: TGTGCCAGCAGTTACGGTACAAATAGCAATCAGCCCCAGCATTTT.